One and the same sample provided the 9 T cell receptor beta chains below, sequenced in a study of Ad26.COV2.S vaccination and SARS-CoV-2 variants. Noted treatment: about 20 received Ad26.COV2.S at low or high dose, single or two shots; roughly five received placebo; per-sample allocation not given. The study sampled participants on day 63 after the first vaccine or placebo injection. Clones were sequenced by immunoSEQ multiplex PCR, and TCRdb holds only the in-frame ones, with some missing. The sample has 350,000 to 450,000 clones; around 89% are singletons. The material sequenced was peripheral blood, taken in a trial of Ad26.COV2.S vaccine versus placebo. The receptors originated from a person between 18 and 60 years old who received the Ad26.COV2.S COVID-19 vaccine or a placebo.

A few counts support this clone. Mismatch with germline at one junction end may stem from a read error. This chain joins TRBV28 and TRBJ1-1; D is undetermined. Germline CDR1 and CDR2: MDHEN and SYDVKM. The CDR3 sequence is 11 residues long. Here the CDR3 reads CASSWPGPAIF. CDR3 DNA: TGTGCCAGCAGTTGGCCCGGACCGGCTATCTTT.

The chain employs TRBV29-1 and TRBJ1-2, with a weak D call TRBD1 (6 bases). CDR1 and CDR2 from the germline V gene are SQVTM and ANQGSEA. CDR3 length: 19 residues. Between the trimmed V and J ends, which lost 0 bases and 0 bases, there was a span of 23 bases. This chain's CDR3 is CSVEDFISARGVSNYGYTF. CDR3 nucleotides: TGCAGCGTTGAAGATTTCATCTCGGCCAGGGGAGTTTCTAACTATGGCTACACCTTC.

The V gene is TRBV5-1, the J gene TRBJ2-7; D possibly uses TRBD1 or TRBD2 (5 bases each). This CDR3 region has 14 residues. Trimming pared 4 bases from V and 7 bases from J, leaving 18 bases between. Germline-derived CDR1 and CDR2 are SGHRS and YFSETQ. The CDR3 nucleotides read TGCGCCAGCAGCCCCCTAGCTGGGGCGGGTGAGCAGTACTTC. Protein: CASSPLAGAGEQYF.

DNA of the CDR3: TGTGCCAGCAGCTTAGATAGGGGGGCTGAGACCCAGTACTTC. Translating gives CASSLDRGAETQYF. The chain employs TRBV11-2 and TRBJ2-5; D tentatively reads TRBD1 or TRBD2 (6 bases each). V was clipped by 0 bases and J by 5 bases, with 10 bases between them. Germline lookup yields CDR1 SGHAT and CDR2 FQNNGV. There are 14 residues in the CDR3.

The CDR3, as DNA: TGTGCCAGCAGCTTCACTAGCGGAGTATACGAGCAGTACTTC. Protein product: CASSFTSGVYEQYF. This chain joins TRBV5-6 and TRBJ2-7, with 8 bases fitting TRBD2. The V and J ends lost 2 bases and 4 bases, in that order; junction bases with no gene match: 5. CDR1 and CDR2 from the germline V gene are SGHDT and YYEEEE. The CDR3 length is 14 residues.

The CDR3, as DNA: TGCGCCAGCAGCGTGGGACAGGTTTTTCCCGATACGCAGTATTTT. Translation: CASSVGQVFPDTQYF. The chain is built from TRBV5-1 and TRBJ2-3, with TRBD1 matching 8 bases. CDR1 is SGHRS, CDR2 YFSETQ, per germline. This CDR3 contains 15 residues. V lost 4 bases to trimming and J lost 6 bases; unmatched junction nucleotides: 10. The variable domain in full, with the rest retrieved from reference TRBV5-1 and TRBJ2-3, is KAGVTQTPRYLIKTRGQQVTLSCSPISGHRSVSWYQQTPGQGLQFLFEYFSETQRNKGNFPGRFSGRQFSNSRSEMNVSTLELGDSALYLCASSVGQVFPDTQYFGPGTRLTVL.

This clone was observed a few times. This chain links TRBV6-1 with TRBJ1-2, with 8 bases matching TRBD1. CDR1 is MNHNS and CDR2 is SASEGT in the germline V gene. V lost 3 bases to trimming and J lost 1 base; unmatched junction nucleotides: 4. The CDR3 runs 15 residues. The CDR3 DNA reads as TGTGCCAGCAGTGAGCCGACAGGGGATAACTATGGCTACACCTTC. Protein sequence: CASSEPTGDNYGYTF.

The chain employs TRBV5-6 and TRBJ1-5; D may be TRBD1 (6 bases). V was pared by 4 bases and J by 5 bases, with 16 bases between. Germline assignment: CDR1 SGHDT and CDR2 YYEEEE. The CDR3 length is 15 residues. In nucleotides, the CDR3 is TGTGCCAGCAGCCCCTCCGGGACACAGCATCAGCCCCAGCATTTT. It yields the protein CASSPSGTQHQPQHF.

CDR3 sequence (DNA): TGTGCCAGCAGCTTAGGGGAGGTAGAGGCTTTCTTT. As protein: CASSLGEVEAFF. J is TRBJ1-1 and V is TRBV7-2; D unclear. Trimming pared 1 base from V and 11 bases from J, leaving 11 bases between. The CDR3 runs to 12 residues. CDR1 is SGHTA and CDR2 is FQGNSA in the germline V gene.